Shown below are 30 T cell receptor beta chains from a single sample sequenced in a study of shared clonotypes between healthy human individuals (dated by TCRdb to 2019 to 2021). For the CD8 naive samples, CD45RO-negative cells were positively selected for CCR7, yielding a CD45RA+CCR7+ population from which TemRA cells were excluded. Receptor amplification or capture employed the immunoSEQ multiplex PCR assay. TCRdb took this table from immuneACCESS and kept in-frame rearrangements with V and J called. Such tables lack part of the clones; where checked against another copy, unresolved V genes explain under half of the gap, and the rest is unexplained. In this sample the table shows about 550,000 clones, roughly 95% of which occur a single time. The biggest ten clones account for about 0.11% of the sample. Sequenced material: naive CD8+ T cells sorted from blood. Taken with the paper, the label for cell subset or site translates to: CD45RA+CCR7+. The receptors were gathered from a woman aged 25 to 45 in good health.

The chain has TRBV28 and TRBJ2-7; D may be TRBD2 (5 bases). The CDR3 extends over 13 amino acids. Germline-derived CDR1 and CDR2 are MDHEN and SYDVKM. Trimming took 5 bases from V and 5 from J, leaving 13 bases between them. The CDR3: CASSLSEKDEQYF. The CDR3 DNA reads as TGTGCCAGCAGTCTTAGCGAAAAAGACGAGCAGTACTTC.

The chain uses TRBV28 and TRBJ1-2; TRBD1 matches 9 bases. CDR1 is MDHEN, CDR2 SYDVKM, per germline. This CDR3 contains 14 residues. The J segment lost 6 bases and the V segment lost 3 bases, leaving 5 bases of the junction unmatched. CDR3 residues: CASSFRTGANGYTF. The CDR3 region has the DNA TGTGCCAGCAGTTTTCGGACAGGGGCAAATGGCTACACCTTC.

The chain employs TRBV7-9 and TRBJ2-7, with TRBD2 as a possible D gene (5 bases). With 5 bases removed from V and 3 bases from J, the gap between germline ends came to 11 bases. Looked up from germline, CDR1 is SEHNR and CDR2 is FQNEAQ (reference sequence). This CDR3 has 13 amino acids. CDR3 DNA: TGTGCCAGCAGCCCGGTTGGAGGCTACGAGCAGTACTTC. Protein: CASSPVGGYEQYF.

The CDR3 nucleotides read TGTGCCAGCAGCTTAGGCGGACTTTTATACGAGCAGTACTTC. As protein: CASSLGGLLYEQYF. J is TRBJ2-7 and V is TRBV11-2; D is perhaps TRBD2 (5 bases). V was clipped by 1 base and J by 4 bases, with 11 bases between them. This CDR3 region has 14 residues. Germline assignment: CDR1 SGHAT and CDR2 FQNNGV. Looking up the rest from reference TRBV11-2 and TRBJ2-7 gives the full variable domain: EAGVAQSPRYKIIEKRQSVAFWCNPISGHATLYWYQQILGQGPKLLIQFQNNGVVDDSQLPKDRFSAERLKGVDSTLKIQPAKLEDSAVYLCASSLGGLLYEQYFGPGTRLTVT.

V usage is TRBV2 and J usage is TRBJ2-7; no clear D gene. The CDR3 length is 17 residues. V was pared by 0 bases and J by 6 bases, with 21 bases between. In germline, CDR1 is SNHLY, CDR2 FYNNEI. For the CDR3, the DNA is TGTGCCAGCAGTGAAGCGCTAGTTAGTACGCTCCGGTCCGAGCAGTACTTC. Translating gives CASSEALVSTLRSEQYF.

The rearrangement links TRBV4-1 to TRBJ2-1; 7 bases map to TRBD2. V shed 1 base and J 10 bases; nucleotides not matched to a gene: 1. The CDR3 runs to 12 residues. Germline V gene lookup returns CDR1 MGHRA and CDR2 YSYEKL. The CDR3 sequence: CASSQVGGEQFF. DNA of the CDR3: TGCGCCAGCAGCCAAGTGGGAGGGGAGCAGTTCTTC.

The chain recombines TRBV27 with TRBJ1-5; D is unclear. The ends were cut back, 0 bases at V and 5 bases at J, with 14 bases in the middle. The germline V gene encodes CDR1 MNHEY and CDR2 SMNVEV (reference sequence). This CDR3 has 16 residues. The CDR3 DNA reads TGTGCCAGCAGTTTATCGGTAACGGCCGTCGATCAGCCCCAGCATTTT. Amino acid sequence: CASSLSVTAVDQPQHF.

CDR3 amino acids: CAAYRNDYNEQFF. Here the CDR3 DNA reads TGTGCCGCTTATCGGAACGACTACAATGAGCAGTTCTTC. The chain uses TRBV6-1 and TRBJ2-1; D gene uncertain. The length of the CDR3 is 13 residues. The germline gives CDR1 MNHNS, CDR2 SASEGT. Trimming removed 11 bases at V and 3 bases at J, with 14 bases between.

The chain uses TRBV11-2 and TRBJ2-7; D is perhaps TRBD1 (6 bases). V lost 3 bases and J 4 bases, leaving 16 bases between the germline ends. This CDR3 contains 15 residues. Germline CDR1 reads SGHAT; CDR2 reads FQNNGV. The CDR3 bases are TGTGCCAGCAGCTTCATACAGGGTTCTCGTTACGAGCAGTACTTC. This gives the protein CASSFIQGSRYEQYF.

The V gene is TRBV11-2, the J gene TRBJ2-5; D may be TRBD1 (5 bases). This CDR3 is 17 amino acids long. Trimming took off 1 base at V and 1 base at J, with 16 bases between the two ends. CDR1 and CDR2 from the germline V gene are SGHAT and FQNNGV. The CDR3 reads CASSLGRTRQFQETQYF. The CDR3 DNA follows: TGTGCCAGCAGCTTAGGTAGGACGAGACAGTTCCAAGAGACCCAGTACTTC.

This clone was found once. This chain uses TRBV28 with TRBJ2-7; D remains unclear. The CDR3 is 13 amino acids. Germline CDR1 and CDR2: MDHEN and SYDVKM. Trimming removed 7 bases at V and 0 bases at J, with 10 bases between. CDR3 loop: CASKGYYSYEQYF. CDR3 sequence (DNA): TGTGCCAGCAAGGGATACTACTCCTACGAGCAGTACTTC.

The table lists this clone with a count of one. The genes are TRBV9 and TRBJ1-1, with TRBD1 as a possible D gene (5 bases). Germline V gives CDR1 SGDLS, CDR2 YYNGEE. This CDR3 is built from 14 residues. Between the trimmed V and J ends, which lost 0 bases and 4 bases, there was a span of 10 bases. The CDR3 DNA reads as TGTGCCAGCAGCGTAGGGGGGGAAGGCACTGAAGCTTTCTTT. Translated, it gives CASSVGGEGTEAFF.

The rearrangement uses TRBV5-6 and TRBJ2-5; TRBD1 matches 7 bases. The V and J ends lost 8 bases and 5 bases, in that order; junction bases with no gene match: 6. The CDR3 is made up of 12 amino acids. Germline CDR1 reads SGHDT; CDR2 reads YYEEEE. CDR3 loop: CASGQDGETQYF. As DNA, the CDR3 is TGTGCCAGTGGACAGGACGGGGAGACCCAGTACTTC.

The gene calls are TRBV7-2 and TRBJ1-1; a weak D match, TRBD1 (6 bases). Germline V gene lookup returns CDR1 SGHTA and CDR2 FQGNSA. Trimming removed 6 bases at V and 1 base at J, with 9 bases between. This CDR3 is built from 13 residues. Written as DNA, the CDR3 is TGTGCCAGCAGGACAGGTTCGAACACTGAAGCTTTCTTT. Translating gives CASRTGSNTEAFF.

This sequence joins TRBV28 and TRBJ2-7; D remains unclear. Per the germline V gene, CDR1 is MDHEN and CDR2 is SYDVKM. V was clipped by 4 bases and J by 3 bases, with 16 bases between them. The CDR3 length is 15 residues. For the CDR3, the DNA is TGTGCCAGCAGTTATCCGGGCTCTCCTAGCTACGAGCAGTACTTC. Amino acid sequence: CASSYPGSPSYEQYF.

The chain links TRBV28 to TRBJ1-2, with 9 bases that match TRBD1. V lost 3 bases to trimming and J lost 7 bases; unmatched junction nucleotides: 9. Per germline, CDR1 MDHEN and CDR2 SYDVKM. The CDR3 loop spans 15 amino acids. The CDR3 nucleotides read TGTGCCAGCAGTTTTCCGGGACAGGGATCCACTGGCTACACCTTC. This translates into CASSFPGQGSTGYTF.

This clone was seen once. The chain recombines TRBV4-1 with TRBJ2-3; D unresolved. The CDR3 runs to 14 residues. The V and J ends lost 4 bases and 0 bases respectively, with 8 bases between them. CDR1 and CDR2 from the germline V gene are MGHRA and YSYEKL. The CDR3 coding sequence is TGCGCCAGCAGCCCCTTATCTAGCACAGATACGCAGTATTTT. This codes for CASSPLSSTDTQYF.

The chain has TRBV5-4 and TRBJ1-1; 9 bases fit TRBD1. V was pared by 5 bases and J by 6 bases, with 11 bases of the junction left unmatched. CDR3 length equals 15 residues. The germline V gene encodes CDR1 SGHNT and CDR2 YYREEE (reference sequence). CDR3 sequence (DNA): TGTGCCAGCAGTTTAGACAGGGGGATAATAGCTGAAGCTTTCTTT. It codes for CASSLDRGIIAEAFF.

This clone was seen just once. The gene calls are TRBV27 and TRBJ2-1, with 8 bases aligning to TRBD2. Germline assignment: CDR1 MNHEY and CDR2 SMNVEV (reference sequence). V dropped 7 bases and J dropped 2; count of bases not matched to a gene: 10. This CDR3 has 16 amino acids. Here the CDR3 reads CASIPRGGRPYNEQFF. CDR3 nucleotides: TGTGCCAGCATCCCCCGGGGGGGAAGGCCCTACAATGAGCAGTTCTTC.

The CDR3 DNA reads as TGTGCCAGCAGCCCCCCAACAGGGTTGTACGAGCAGTACTTC. Translating gives CASSPPTGLYEQYF. The chain recombines TRBV7-6 with TRBJ2-7; D is possibly TRBD1 (6 bases). V lost 5 bases, J lost 4 bases, and 15 bases lay in between. CDR1 SGHVS and CDR2 FNYEAQ come from the germline V gene. The CDR3 is 14 residues long. The variable domain in full, with the rest retrieved from reference TRBV7-6 and TRBJ2-7, is GAGVSQSPRYKVTKRGQDVALRCDPISGHVSLYWYRQALGQGPEFLTYFNYEAQQDKSGLPNDRFSAERPEGSISTLTIQRTEQRDSAMYRCASSPPTGLYEQYFGPGTRLTVT.

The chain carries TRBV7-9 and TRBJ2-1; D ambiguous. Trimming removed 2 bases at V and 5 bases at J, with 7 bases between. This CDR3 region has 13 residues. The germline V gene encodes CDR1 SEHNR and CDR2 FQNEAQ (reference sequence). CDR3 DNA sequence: TGTGCCAGCAGCTTATCAGTTAACAATGAGCAGTTCTTC. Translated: CASSLSVNNEQFF.

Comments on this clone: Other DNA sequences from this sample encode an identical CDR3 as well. CDR3 in amino acids: CASRAGGSNQPQHF. The DNA of the CDR3 is TGTGCCAGCAGGGCAGGGGGAAGCAATCAGCCCCAGCATTTT. The chain employs TRBV27 and TRBJ1-5; 7 bases fit TRBD1. This CDR3 is built from 14 residues. CDR1 MNHEY and CDR2 SMNVEV come from the germline V gene (reference sequence). V lost 6 bases to trimming and J lost 1 base; unmatched junction nucleotides: 3.

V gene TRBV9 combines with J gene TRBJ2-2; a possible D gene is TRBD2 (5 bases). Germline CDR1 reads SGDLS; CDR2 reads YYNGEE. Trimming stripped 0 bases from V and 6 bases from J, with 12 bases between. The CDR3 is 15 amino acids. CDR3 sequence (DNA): TGTGCCAGCAGCGTAGCTGGTAGCGCATCCGGGGAGCTGTTTTTT. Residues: CASSVAGSASGELFF.

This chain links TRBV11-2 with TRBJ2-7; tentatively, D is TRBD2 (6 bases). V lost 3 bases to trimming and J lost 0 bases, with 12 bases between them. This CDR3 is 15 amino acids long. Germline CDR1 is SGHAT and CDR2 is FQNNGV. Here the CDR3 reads CASSFGGTFSYEQYF. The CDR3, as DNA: TGTGCCAGCAGCTTTGGGGGGACCTTCTCCTACGAGCAGTACTTC.

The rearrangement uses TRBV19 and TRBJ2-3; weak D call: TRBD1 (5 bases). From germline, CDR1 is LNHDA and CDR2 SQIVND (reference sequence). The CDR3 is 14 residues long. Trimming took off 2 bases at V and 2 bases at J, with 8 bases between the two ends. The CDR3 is CASSIQGTTDTQYF. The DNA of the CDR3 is TGTGCCAGTAGTATACAGGGTACCACAGATACGCAGTATTTT.

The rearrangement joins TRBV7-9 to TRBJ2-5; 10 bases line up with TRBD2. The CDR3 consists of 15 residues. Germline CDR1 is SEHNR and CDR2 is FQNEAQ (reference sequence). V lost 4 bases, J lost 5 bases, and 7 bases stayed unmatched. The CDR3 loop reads CASSSEREGPETQYF. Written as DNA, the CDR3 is TGTGCCAGCAGCTCCGAGCGGGAGGGCCCGGAGACCCAGTACTTC. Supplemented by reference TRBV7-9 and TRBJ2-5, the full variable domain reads DTGVSQNPRHKITKRGQNVTFRCDPISEHNRLYWYRQTLGQGPEFLTYFQNEAQLEKSRLLSDRFSAERPKGSFSTLEIQRTEQGDSAMYLCASSSEREGPETQYFGPGTRLLVL.

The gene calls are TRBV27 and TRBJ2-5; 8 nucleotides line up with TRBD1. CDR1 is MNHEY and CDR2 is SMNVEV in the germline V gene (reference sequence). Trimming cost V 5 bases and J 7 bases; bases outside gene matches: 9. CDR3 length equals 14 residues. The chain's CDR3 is CASSPGQGYGTQYF. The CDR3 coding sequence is TGTGCCAGCAGTCCTGGACAGGGCTATGGGACCCAGTACTTC.

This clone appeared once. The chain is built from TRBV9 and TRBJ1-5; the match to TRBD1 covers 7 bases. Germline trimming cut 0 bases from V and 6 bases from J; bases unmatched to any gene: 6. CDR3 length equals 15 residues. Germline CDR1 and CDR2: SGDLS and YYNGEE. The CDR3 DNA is TGTGCCAGCAGCGTAGGGGAGGGGGCGGCTCAGCCCCAGCATTTT. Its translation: CASSVGEGAAQPQHF.

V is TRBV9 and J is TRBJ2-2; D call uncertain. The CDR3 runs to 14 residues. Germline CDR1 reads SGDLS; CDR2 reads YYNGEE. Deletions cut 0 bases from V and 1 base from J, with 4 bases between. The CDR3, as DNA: TGTGCCAGCAGCGTAGTCGGGAACACCGGGGAGCTGTTTTTT. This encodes CASSVVGNTGELFF. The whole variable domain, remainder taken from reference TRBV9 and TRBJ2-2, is DSGVTQTPKHLITATGQRVTLRCSPRSGDLSVYWYQQSLDQGLQFLIQYYNGEERAKGNILERFSAQQFPDLHSELNLSSLELGDSALYFCASSVVGNTGELFFGEGSRLTVL.

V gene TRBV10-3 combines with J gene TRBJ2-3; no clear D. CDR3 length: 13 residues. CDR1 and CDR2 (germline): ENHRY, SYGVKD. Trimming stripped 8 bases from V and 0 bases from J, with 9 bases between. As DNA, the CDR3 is TGTGCCATCGGTCAGGAGAGCACAGATACGCAGTATTTT. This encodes CAIGQESTDTQYF.